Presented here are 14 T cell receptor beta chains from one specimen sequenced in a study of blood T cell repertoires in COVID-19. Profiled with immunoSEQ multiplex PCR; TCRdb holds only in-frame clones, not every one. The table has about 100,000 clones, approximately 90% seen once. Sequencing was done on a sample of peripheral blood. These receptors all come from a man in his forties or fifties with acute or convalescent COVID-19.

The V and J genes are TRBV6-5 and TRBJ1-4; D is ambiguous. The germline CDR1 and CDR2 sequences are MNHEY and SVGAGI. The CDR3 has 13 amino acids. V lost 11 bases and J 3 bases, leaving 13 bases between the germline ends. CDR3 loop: CAHGGSANEKLFF. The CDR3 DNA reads TGTGCCCACGGAGGGTCGGCTAATGAAAAACTGTTTTTT.

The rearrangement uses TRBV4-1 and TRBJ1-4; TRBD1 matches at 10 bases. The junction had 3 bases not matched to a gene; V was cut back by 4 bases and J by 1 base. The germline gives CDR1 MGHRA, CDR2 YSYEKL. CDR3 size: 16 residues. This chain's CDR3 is CASSPGQGRTNEKLFF. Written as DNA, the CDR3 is TGCGCCAGCAGCCCGGGACAGGGGCGAACTAATGAAAAACTGTTTTTT.

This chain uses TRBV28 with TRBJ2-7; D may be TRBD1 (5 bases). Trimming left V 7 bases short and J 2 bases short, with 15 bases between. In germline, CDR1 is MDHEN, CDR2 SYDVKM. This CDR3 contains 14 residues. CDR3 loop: CASTPQAPPYEQYF. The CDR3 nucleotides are TGTGCCAGCACCCCACAGGCTCCCCCCTACGAGCAGTACTTC.

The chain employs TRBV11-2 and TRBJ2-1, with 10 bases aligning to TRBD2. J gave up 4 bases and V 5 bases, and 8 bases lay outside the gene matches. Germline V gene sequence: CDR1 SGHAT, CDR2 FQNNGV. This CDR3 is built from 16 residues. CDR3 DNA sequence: TGTGCCAGCAGCCAGAGCCTAGCGGGGGAATACAATGAGCAGTTCTTC. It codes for CASSQSLAGEYNEQFF.

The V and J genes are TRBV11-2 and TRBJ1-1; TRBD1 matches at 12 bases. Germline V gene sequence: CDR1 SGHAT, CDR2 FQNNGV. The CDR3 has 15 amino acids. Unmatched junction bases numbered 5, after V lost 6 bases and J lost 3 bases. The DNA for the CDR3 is TGTGCCAGCAGAGGGACAGGGGGCCTTCACACTGAAGCTTTCTTT. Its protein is CASRGTGGLHTEAFF.

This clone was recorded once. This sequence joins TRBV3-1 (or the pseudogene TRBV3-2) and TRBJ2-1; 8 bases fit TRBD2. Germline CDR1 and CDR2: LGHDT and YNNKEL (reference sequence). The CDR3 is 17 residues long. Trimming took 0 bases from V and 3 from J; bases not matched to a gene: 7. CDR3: CASSQDLVAGNYNEQFF. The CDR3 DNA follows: TGTGCCAGCAGCCAAGATCTAGTAGCGGGGAACTACAATGAGCAGTTCTTC.

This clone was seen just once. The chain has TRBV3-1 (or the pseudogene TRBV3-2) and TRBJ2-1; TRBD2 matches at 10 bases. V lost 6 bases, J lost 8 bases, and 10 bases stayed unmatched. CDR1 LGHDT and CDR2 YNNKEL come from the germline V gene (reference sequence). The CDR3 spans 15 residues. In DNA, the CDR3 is TGTGCCAGCAGTGGTGAGATAGCGGGGGGCGATGAGCAGTTCTTC. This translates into CASSGEIAGGDEQFF.

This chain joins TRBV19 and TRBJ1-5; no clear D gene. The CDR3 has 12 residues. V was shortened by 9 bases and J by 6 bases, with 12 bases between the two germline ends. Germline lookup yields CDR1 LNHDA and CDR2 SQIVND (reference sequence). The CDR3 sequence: CASLGRVQPQHF. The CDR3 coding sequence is TGTGCCAGCTTGGGTCGGGTTCAGCCCCAGCATTTT.

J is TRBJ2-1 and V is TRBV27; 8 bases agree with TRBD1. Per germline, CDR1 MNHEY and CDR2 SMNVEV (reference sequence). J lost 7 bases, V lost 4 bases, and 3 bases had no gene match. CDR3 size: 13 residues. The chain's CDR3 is CASSWTGNNEQFF. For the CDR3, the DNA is TGTGCCAGCAGTTGGACAGGGAATAATGAGCAGTTCTTC.

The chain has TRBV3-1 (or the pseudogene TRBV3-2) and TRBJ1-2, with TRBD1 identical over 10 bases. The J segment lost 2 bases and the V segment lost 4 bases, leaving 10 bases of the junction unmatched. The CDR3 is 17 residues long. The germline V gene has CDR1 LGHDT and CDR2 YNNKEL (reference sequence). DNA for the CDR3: TGTGCCAGCAGCCGTTCTTGGGCGGGACAGGGGAACTATGGCTACACCTTC. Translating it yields CASSRSWAGQGNYGYTF.

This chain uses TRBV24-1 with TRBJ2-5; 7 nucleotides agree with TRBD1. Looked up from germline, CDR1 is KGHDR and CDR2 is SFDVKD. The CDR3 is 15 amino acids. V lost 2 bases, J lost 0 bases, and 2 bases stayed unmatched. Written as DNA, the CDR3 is TGTGCCACCAGTGATTGGACAGGAAACCAAGAGACCCAGTACTTC. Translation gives CATSDWTGNQETQYF.

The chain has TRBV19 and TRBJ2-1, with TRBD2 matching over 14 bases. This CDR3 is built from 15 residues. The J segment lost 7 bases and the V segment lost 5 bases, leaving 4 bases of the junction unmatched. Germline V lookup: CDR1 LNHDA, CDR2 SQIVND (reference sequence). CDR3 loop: CASSRLAGGMNEQFF. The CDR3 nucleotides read TGTGCCAGTAGTCGACTAGCGGGGGGGATGAATGAGCAGTTCTTC.

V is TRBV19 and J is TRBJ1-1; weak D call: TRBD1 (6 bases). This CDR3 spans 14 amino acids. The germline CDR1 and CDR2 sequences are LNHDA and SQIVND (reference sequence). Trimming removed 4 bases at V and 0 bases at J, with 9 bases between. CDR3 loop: CASSNDRLNTEAFF. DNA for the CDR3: TGTGCCAGTAGTAACGACAGGTTGAACACTGAAGCTTTCTTT.

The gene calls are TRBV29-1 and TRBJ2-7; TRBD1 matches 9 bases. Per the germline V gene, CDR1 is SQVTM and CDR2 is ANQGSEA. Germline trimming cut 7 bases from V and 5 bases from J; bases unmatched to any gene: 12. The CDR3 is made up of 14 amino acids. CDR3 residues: CSAFTGTGNHEQYF. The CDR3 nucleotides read TGCAGCGCCTTCACCGGGACAGGGAACCACGAGCAGTACTTC.